These 30 T cell receptor beta chains share one sample of origin, sequenced in a study of cytomegalovirus exposure and HLA in healthy donors. Use of 60 Vbeta and 13 Jbeta primers characterized the PCR. Using immunoSEQ multiplex PCR, the repertoire was profiled, and TCRdb retains in-frame clones only, with some absent. In the table there are 120,000 or so clones, about three quarters of which are singletons. Specimen: PBMCs. All receptors come from a woman between 40 and 55 years old in good health and CMV-seronegative.

V gene TRBV7-9 combines with J gene TRBJ2-3; D might be TRBD1 (8 bases). Germline assignment: CDR1 SEHNR and CDR2 FQNEAQ (reference sequence). This CDR3 is 16 amino acids long. V lost 2 bases and J lost 4, with 16 bases in between. CDR3 sequence: CASSLPLADRADTQYF. CDR3 nucleotide sequence: TGTGCCAGCAGCTTACCCCTAGCGGACAGGGCAGATACGCAGTATTTT.

This clone was found a few times. J is TRBJ2-1 and V is TRBV7-9; 7 bases line up with TRBD1. Germline V gene sequence: CDR1 SEHNR, CDR2 FQNEAQ (reference sequence). V shed 4 bases, J shed 8 bases, and the junction held 17 bases outside the gene matches. The CDR3 totals 17 residues. The CDR3 spells CASSSQGWPSGSDEQFF. DNA of the CDR3: TGTGCCAGCAGCTCACAGGGGTGGCCTAGTGGGTCGGATGAGCAGTTCTTC.

As concerns this clone: Different DNA sequences within this sample yield the same CDR3. The J gene is TRBJ2-1, the V gene TRBV6-6, with D possibly matching TRBD2 (5 bases). From germline, CDR1 is MNHNY and CDR2 SVGAGI (reference sequence). The CDR3 consists of 14 residues. V was shortened by 0 bases and J by 3 bases, with 6 bases between the two germline ends. This CDR3 reads CASSYSRVYNEQFF. In DNA, the CDR3 is TGTGCCAGCAGTTACTCGAGGGTCTACAATGAGCAGTTCTTC.

This chain links TRBV11-2 with TRBJ2-5, with D possibly matching TRBD1 (6 bases). V was clipped by 4 bases and J by 8 bases, with 11 bases between them. Germline lookup yields CDR1 SGHAT and CDR2 FQNNGV. The CDR3 is 12 residues long. The CDR3 spells CASSSDRRTQYF. The CDR3 bases are TGTGCCAGCAGCTCCGACAGGAGAACCCAGTACTTC.

The rearrangement uses TRBV11-3 and TRBJ2-2; unclear D gene. This CDR3 contains 12 residues. Trimming removed 5 bases from V and 4 bases from J, with 5 bases in between. Per the germline V gene, CDR1 is SGHNT and CDR2 is YENEEA. The chain's CDR3 is CASSPLTGELFF. The DNA of the CDR3 is TGTGCCAGCAGCCCCCTCACCGGGGAGCTGTTTTTT. Using reference TRBV11-3 and TRBJ2-2 for the parts outside the CDR3, the full variable domain is EAGVVQSPRYKIIEKKQPVAFWCNPISGHNTLYWYLQNLGQGPELLIRYENEEAVDDSQLPKDRFSAERLKGVDSTLKIQPAELGDSAVYLCASSPLTGELFFGEGSRLTVL.

This clone appeared a few times. This sequence joins TRBV4-1 and TRBJ2-5, with 9 bases lining up with TRBD2. The CDR3 has 17 amino acids. With V trimmed by 4 bases and J by 4 bases, 13 bases remained unmatched. Per the germline V gene, CDR1 is MGHRA and CDR2 is YSYEKL. The CDR3 reads CASSPSPYGGRGETQYF. The CDR3 DNA reads TGCGCCAGCAGCCCGAGCCCCTACGGCGGGAGGGGAGAGACCCAGTACTTC.

The V call is TRBV7-3, the J call TRBJ1-1, with D possibly TRBD1 on 6 matching bases. V was clipped by 5 bases and J by 11 bases, with 18 bases between them. The germline V gene has CDR1 SGHTA and CDR2 FQGTGA. The CDR3 length is 13 residues. Written as DNA, the CDR3 is TGTGCCAGCAGCCCTAATCAGGGGCGTGAGGCTTTCTTT. It specifies CASSPNQGREAFF.

The CDR3 reads CASKGVTRGRGTEAFF. The CDR3 bases are TGTGCCAGCAAGGGCGTTACCAGGGGGAGAGGGACTGAAGCTTTCTTT. The chain recombines TRBV27 with TRBJ1-1, with TRBD1 matching 7 bases. Trimming cost V 7 bases and J 5 bases; bases outside gene matches: 16. Germline lookup yields CDR1 MNHEY and CDR2 SMNVEV (reference sequence). There are 16 residues in the CDR3.

The gene calls are TRBV5-1 and TRBJ1-1, with 10 bases identical to TRBD1. CDR3 length: 16 amino acids. Germline values: CDR1 SGHRS, CDR2 YFSETQ. With 4 bases clipped from V and 1 base from J, the junction kept 7 bases outside the gene matches. This CDR3 is CASSPQGQGTNTEAFF. The CDR3 coding sequence is TGCGCCAGCAGCCCCCAGGGACAGGGGACGAACACTGAAGCTTTCTTT.

This chain uses TRBV28 with TRBJ2-1; D is possibly TRBD2 (6 bases). The CDR3 loop spans 15 amino acids. The V and J ends lost 2 bases and 8 bases respectively, with 16 bases between them. Germline CDR1 reads MDHEN; CDR2 reads SYDVKM. CDR3 DNA sequence: TGTGCCAGCAGTTTAAGACGGGAGCGTCACGATGAGCAGTTCTTC. Translated, it gives CASSLRRERHDEQFF.

The V call is TRBV7-2, the J call TRBJ2-2; TRBD1 matches at 7 bases. Germline V gene data show CDR1 as SGHTA and CDR2 as FQGNSA. V shed 4 bases and J 6 bases; nucleotides not matched to a gene: 5. CDR3 length equals 14 residues. The CDR3 coding sequence is TGTGCCAGCAGCTACAATCAGGGGGCCGGGGAGCTGTTTTTT. This gives the protein CASSYNQGAGELFF. Looking up the rest from reference TRBV7-2 and TRBJ2-2 gives the full variable domain: GAGVSQSPSNKVTEKGKDVELRCDPISGHTALYWYRQSLGQGLEFLIYFQGNSAPDKSGLPSDRFSAERTGGSVSTLTIQRTQQEDSAVYLCASSYNQGAGELFFGEGSRLTVL.

This chain joins TRBV11-2 and TRBJ2-6; D may be TRBD2 (5 bases). The ends were cut back, 3 bases at V and 3 bases at J, with 9 bases in the middle. The CDR3 is made up of 15 amino acids. The V gene's germline CDR1 is SGHAT and CDR2 FQNNGV. This CDR3 reads CASSLRAVGANVLTF. CDR3 DNA: TGTGCCAGCAGCTTGAGGGCGGTTGGGGCCAACGTCCTGACTTTC.

This clone appeared a few times. At one end the junction does not follow the germline gene, possibly because of a read error. CDR3 residues: CASSHPGLSSGANGLTF. In nucleotides, the CDR3 is TGTGCCAGCAGTCACCCGGGACTATCTTCTGGGGCCAACGGCCTGACTTTC. V is TRBV9 and J is TRBJ2-6; 7 nucleotides align to TRBD2. Per the germline V gene, CDR1 is SGDLS and CDR2 is YYNGEE. The CDR3 loop spans 17 amino acids.

This chain connects TRBV28 to TRBJ1-2; weak D call: TRBD1 (6 bases). Germline CDR1 reads MDHEN; CDR2 reads SYDVKM. The CDR3 runs 13 residues. V gave up 5 bases and J gave up 8 bases, with 15 bases separating them. The CDR3 DNA reads as TGTGCCAGCAGTCCACAACAGGGTGTGGGCTACACCTTC. Translating gives CASSPQQGVGYTF.

The CDR3 sequence is CASSLAGGPTDTQYF. For the CDR3, the DNA is TGTGCCAGCTCCCTAGCGGGAGGGCCGACAGATACGCAGTATTTT. The chain combines TRBV18 with TRBJ2-3, with 12 bases matching TRBD2. The CDR3 sequence is 15 residues long. CDR1 and CDR2 (germline): KGHSH, LQKENI. Trimming removed 6 bases from V and 3 bases from J; junction bases left unmatched: 4.

This clone was seen a handful of times. The J gene is TRBJ2-7, the V gene TRBV15; 7 bases are a match to TRBD1. The germline CDR1 and CDR2 sequences are LNHNV and YYDKDF (reference sequence). The V gene end was trimmed by 5 bases and the J gene end by 1 base; junction bases not matched to a gene: 2. This CDR3 has 13 residues. The CDR3 DNA is TGTGCCACCAGCGGGGACAGTTCCTACGAGCAGTACTTC. It encodes CATSGDSSYEQYF.

The chain combines TRBV5-4 with TRBJ1-1; D perhaps matches TRBD1 (5 bases). Germline assignment: CDR1 SGHNT and CDR2 YYREEE (reference sequence). This CDR3 contains 16 residues. Trimming shortened V by 0 bases and J by 5 bases, and 17 bases separated the two germline ends. Here the CDR3 reads CASSLGSPQGGTEAFF. The CDR3 DNA is TGTGCCAGCAGCTTGGGTTCCCCCCAGGGCGGAACTGAAGCTTTCTTT.

This CDR3 reads CASSARDRETNEQYF. CDR3 coding DNA: TGTGCCAGCAGCGCCCGGGACAGGGAAACCAACGAGCAGTACTTC. This sequence joins TRBV4-2 and TRBJ2-7, with 9 bases identical to TRBD1. Germline V gene data show CDR1 as LGHNA and CDR2 as YNFKEQ. V dropped 5 bases and J dropped 5; count of bases not matched to a gene: 10. The CDR3 has 15 amino acids.

The chain is built from TRBV6-1 and TRBJ2-2; D gene unclear. Looked up from germline, CDR1 is MNHNS and CDR2 is SASEGT. This CDR3 is 14 amino acids long. V was clipped by 5 bases and J by 3 bases, with 10 bases between them. CDR3 sequence reads: CASSPHRDTGELFF. The DNA of the CDR3 is TGTGCCAGCAGTCCCCACCGGGACACCGGGGAGCTGTTTTTT.

This clone was counted only a few times. The rearrangement links TRBV28 to TRBJ2-2; 8 bases align to TRBD2. V lost 7 bases to trimming and J lost 1 base; unmatched junction nucleotides: 5. This CDR3 contains 15 residues. The germline V gene has CDR1 MDHEN and CDR2 SYDVKM. CDR3 coding DNA: TGTGCCAGCAATCCACTAGCGGAGAACACCGGGGAGCTGTTTTTT. Protein: CASNPLAENTGELFF.

The J gene is TRBJ2-7, the V gene TRBV15, with D tentatively TRBD1 (5 bases). V was clipped by 0 bases and J by 3 bases, with 18 bases between them. Germline V gene data show CDR1 as LNHNV and CDR2 as YYDKDF (reference sequence). This CDR3 comprises 17 residues. CDR3 loop: CATSREAGRAQYYEQYF. DNA of the CDR3: TGTGCCACCAGCAGAGAAGCCGGCAGGGCCCAATACTACGAGCAGTACTTC.

With respect to this clone: The junction departs from germline at one end; a sequencing error may be responsible. The sample has other DNA sequences that encode this CDR3 too. The chain has TRBV28 and TRBJ2-4, with unresolved D. From germline, CDR1 is MDHEN and CDR2 SYDVKM. This CDR3 spans 12 amino acids. CDR3 region: CASSLAKNSQYF. The CDR3 nucleotides are TGTGCCAGCAGTTTAGCCAAAAACAGTCAGTACTTC.

The rearrangement uses TRBV28 and TRBJ2-7; TRBD1 might be the D (7 bases). V gave up 5 bases and J gave up 2 bases, with 16 bases separating them. This CDR3 is built from 15 residues. Germline V gives CDR1 MDHEN, CDR2 SYDVKM. The CDR3 loop is CASSRGTANTYEQYF. The CDR3 DNA reads TGTGCCAGCAGTCGCGGGACAGCGAATACCTACGAGCAGTACTTC.

This sequence joins TRBV11-1 and TRBJ2-1; 8 nucleotides align to TRBD1. CDR1 SGHAT and CDR2 FQDESV come from the germline V gene (reference sequence). The CDR3 spans 17 residues. Germline trimming cut 3 bases from V and 9 bases from J; bases unmatched to any gene: 16. The CDR3 DNA follows: TGTGCCAGCAGCTTGGGGGCCGGACAGGGCTCCCAGATTGAGCAGTTCTTC. Amino acid sequence: CASSLGAGQGSQIEQFF.

The J gene is TRBJ1-2, the V gene TRBV9, with 8 bases lining up with TRBD1. The CDR3 length is 15 residues. The ends lost 4 bases at V and 7 bases at J; junction bases unmatched: 12. Per germline, CDR1 SGDLS and CDR2 YYNGEE. CDR3 sequence: CASSPSDRVFCGYTF. The CDR3 bases are TGTGCCAGCAGCCCGTCGGACAGGGTTTTTTGTGGCTACACCTTC.

This sequence joins TRBV5-6 and TRBJ2-5; 8 nucleotides match TRBD1. V was pared by 3 bases and J by 5 bases, with 6 bases of the junction left unmatched. Germline V gene data show CDR1 as SGHDT and CDR2 as YYEEEE. The CDR3 contains 14 residues. The CDR3 protein is CASSSTGAGETQYF. Written as DNA, the CDR3 is TGTGCCAGCAGCTCGACAGGGGCGGGGGAGACCCAGTACTTC.

This rearrangement joins TRBV9 to TRBJ2-6, with 10 bases that match TRBD1. V lost 0 bases to trimming and J lost 4 bases; unmatched junction nucleotides: 10. Germline V gene sequence: CDR1 SGDLS, CDR2 YYNGEE. CDR3 length: 19 amino acids. CDR3 coding DNA: TGTGCCAGCAGCGTAGGTTCTCCGGGACAGGGGTCCGGGGCCAACGTCCTGACTTTC. Amino acids: CASSVGSPGQGSGANVLTF.

The chain links TRBV2 to TRBJ1-3; maybe TRBD1 (5 bases). Germline values: CDR1 SNHLY, CDR2 FYNNEI. The CDR3 loop spans 17 amino acids. The V end was cut by 5 bases, the J end by 0 bases, with 17 bases between. CDR3 DNA sequence: TGTGCCAGCAGTAGGGGCAGATCCCGCGGCTCTGGAAACACCATATATTTT. It translates to CASSRGRSRGSGNTIYF.

This clone has more than one count but fewer than ten. The gene calls are TRBV18 and TRBJ1-1; D gene ambiguous. V was cut by 2 bases and J by 1 base, with 8 bases left in between. The CDR3 runs 14 residues. Germline V gene sequence: CDR1 KGHSH, CDR2 LQKENI. Written as DNA, the CDR3 is TGTGCCAGCTCACCATGGGAGGAGAACACTGAAGCTTTCTTT. Translated, it gives CASSPWEENTEAFF.

The J gene is TRBJ2-2, the V gene TRBV7-3, with 7 bases that match TRBD1. CDR1 is SGHTA, CDR2 FQGTGA, per germline. V shed 5 bases, J shed 3 bases, and the junction held 6 bases outside the gene matches. The CDR3 sequence is 15 residues long. CDR3 nucleotides: TGTGCCAGCAGCAAGACAGGGAGAGACACCGGGGAGCTGTTTTTT. Its translation: CASSKTGRDTGELFF.